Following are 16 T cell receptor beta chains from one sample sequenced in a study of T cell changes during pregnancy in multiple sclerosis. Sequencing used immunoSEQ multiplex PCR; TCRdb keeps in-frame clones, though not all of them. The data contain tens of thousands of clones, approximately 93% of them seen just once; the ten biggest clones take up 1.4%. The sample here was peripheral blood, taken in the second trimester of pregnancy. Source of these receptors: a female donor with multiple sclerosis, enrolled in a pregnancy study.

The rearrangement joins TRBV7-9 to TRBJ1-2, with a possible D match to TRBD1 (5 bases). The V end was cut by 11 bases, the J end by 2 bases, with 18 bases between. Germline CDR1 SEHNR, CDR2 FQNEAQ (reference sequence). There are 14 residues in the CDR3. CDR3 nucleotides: TGTGCCGGTGGATTGACAGACTCGAACTATGGCTACACCTTC. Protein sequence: CAGGLTDSNYGYTF.

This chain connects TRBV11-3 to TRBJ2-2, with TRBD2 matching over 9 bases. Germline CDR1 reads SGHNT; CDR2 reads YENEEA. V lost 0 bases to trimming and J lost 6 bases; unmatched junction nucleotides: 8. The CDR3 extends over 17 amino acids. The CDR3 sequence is CASSLDEWREGPGELFF. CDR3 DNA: TGTGCCAGCAGCTTAGATGAGTGGCGGGAGGGCCCCGGGGAGCTGTTTTTT. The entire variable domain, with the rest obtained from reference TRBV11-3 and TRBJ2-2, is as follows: EAGVVQSPRYKIIEKKQPVAFWCNPISGHNTLYWYLQNLGQGPELLIRYENEEAVDDSQLPKDRFSAERLKGVDSTLKIQPAELGDSAVYLCASSLDEWREGPGELFFGEGSRLTVL.

CDR3 DNA: TGCGCCAGCAGTCTGGGGGGGCCTCGGTCAGAGCAGTTCTTC. Translated: CASSLGGPRSEQFF. This chain links TRBV10-1 with TRBJ2-1, with a weak D call TRBD2 (7 bases). Germline V gene sequence: CDR1 WNHNN, CDR2 SYGVQD (reference sequence). The CDR3 length is 14 residues. With 5 bases removed from V and 10 bases from J, the gap between germline ends came to 18 bases.

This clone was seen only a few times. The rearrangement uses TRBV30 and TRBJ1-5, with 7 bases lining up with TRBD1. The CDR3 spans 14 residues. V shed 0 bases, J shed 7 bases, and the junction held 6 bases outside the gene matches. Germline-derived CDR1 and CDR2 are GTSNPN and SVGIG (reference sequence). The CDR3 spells CAWSVTTGRQPQHF. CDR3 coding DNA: TGTGCCTGGAGTGTAACGACAGGGAGGCAGCCCCAGCATTTT.

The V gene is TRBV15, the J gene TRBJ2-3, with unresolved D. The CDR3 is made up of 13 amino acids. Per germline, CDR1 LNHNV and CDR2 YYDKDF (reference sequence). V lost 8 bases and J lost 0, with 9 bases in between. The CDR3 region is CATDERSTDTQYF. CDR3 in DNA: TGTGCCACCGACGAGAGGAGCACAGATACGCAGTATTTT.

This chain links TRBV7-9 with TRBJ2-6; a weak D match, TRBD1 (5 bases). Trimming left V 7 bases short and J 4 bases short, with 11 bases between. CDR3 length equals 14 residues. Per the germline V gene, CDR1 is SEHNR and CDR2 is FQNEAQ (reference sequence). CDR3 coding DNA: TGTGCCAGCACCGGACACGAAGGGGCCAACGTCCTGACTTTC. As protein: CASTGHEGANVLTF.

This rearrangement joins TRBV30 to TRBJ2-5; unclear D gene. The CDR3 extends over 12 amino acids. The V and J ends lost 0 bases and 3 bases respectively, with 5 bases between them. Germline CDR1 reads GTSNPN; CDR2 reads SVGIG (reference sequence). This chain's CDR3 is CAWSVAEETQYF. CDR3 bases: TGTGCCTGGAGTGTGGCAGAAGAGACCCAGTACTTC. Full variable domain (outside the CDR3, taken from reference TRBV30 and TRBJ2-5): SQTIHQWPATLVQPVGSPLSLECTVEGTSNPNLYWYRQAAGRGLQLLFYSVGIGQISSEVPQNLSASRPQDRQFILSSKKLLLSDSGFYLCAWSVAEETQYFGPGTRLLVL.

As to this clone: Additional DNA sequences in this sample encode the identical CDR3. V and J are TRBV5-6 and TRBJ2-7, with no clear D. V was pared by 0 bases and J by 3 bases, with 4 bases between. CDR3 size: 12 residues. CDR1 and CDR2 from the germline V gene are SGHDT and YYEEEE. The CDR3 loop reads CASSLGLYEQYF. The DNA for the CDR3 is TGTGCCAGCAGCTTGGGTCTCTACGAGCAGTACTTC. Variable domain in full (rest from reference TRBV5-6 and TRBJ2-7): DAGVTQSPTHLIKTRGQQVTLRCSPKSGHDTVSWYQQALGQGPQFIFQYYEEEERQRGNFPDRFSGHQFPNYSSELNVNALLLGDSALYLCASSLGLYEQYFGPGTRLTVT.

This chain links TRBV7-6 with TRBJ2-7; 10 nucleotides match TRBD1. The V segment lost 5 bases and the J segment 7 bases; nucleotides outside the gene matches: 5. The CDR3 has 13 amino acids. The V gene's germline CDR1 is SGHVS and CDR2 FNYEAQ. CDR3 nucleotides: TGTGCCAGCAGCCCCGGACAGGGGGAGGAGCAGTACTTC. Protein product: CASSPGQGEEQYF.

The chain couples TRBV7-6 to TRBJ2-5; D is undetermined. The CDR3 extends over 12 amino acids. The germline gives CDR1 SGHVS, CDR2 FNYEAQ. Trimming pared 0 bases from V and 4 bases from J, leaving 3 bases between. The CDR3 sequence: CASSLAGETQYF. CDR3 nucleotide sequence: TGTGCCAGCAGCTTAGCCGGAGAGACCCAGTACTTC.

CDR3 sequence: CASSGGPGQGATKNIQYF. In DNA form, the CDR3 reads TGCGCCAGCAGCGGAGGCCCGGGACAGGGGGCAACCAAAAACATTCAGTACTTC. The chain carries TRBV4-1 and TRBJ2-4; 12 bases are shared with TRBD1. The V segment lost 5 bases and the J segment 2 bases; nucleotides outside the gene matches: 10. Germline-derived CDR1 and CDR2 are MGHRA and YSYEKL. The length of the CDR3 is 18 residues.

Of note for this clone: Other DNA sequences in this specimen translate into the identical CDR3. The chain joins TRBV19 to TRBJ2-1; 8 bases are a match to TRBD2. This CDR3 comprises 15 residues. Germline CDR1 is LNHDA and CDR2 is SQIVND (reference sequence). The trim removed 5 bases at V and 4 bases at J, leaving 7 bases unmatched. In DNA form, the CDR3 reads TGTGCCAGTAGTTCAACTAGCGGAGCGTACAATGAGCAGTTCTTC. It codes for CASSSTSGAYNEQFF.

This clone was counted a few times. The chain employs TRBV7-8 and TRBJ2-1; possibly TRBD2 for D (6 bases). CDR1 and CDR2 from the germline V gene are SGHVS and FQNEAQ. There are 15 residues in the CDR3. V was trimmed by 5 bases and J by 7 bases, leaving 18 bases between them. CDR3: CASSHIERVRNEQFF. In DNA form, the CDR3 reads TGTGCCAGCAGCCACATAGAGCGGGTGCGGAATGAGCAGTTCTTC.

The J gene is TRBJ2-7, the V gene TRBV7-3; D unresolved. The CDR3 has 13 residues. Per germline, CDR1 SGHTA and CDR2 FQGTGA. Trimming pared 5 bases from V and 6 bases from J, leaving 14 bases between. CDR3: CASSISGSGEQYF. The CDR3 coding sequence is TGTGCCAGCAGCATCTCAGGCTCCGGCGAGCAGTACTTC. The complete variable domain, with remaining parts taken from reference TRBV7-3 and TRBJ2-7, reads GAGVSQTPSNKVTEKGKYVELRCDPISGHTALYWYRQSLGQGPEFLIYFQGTGAADDSGLPNDRFFAVRPEGSVSTLKIQRTERGDSAVYLCASSISGSGEQYFGPGTRLTVT.

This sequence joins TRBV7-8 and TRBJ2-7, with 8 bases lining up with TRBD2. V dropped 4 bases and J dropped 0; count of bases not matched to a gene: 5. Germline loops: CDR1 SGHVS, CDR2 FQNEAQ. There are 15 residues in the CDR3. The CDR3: CASSSTGGDSYEQYF. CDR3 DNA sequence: TGTGCCAGCAGCTCTACCGGGGGGGACTCCTACGAGCAGTACTTC.

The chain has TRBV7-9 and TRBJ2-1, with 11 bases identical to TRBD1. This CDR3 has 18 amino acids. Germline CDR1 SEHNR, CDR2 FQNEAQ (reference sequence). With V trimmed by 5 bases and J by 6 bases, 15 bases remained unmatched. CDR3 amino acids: CASSPGQGAQSHINEQFF. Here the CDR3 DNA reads TGTGCCAGCAGCCCCGGACAGGGGGCCCAATCCCATATCAATGAGCAGTTCTTC.